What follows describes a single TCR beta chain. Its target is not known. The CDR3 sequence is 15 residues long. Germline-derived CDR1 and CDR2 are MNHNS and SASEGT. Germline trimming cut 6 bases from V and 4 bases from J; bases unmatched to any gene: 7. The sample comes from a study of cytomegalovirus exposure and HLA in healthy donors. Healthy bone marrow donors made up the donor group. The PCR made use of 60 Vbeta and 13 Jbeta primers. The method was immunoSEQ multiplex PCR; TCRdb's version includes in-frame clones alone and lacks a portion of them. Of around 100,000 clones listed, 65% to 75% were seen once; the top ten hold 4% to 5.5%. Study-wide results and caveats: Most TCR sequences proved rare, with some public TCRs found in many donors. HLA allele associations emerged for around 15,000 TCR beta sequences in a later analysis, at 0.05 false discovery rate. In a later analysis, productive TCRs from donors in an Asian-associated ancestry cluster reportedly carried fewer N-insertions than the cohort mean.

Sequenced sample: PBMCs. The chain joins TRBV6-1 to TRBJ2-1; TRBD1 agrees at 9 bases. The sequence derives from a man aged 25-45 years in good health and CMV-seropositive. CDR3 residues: CASRTQGAGYNEQFF. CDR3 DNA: TGTGCCAGCAGGACACAGGGGGCAGGATACAATGAGCAGTTCTTC.